These 32 T cell receptor beta chains were sequenced from one sample in a study of T cell responses to AZD1222 COVID-19 vaccine. The data were produced by immunoSEQ multiplex PCR, yet TCRdb's version contains in-frame clones alone and is incomplete. This sample has around 150,000 clones; 85% to 95% occur once, and the top ten carry around 3.5%. The material was peripheral blood, obtained 28 days after the second AZD1222 dose. The receptors derive from an adult who received the AZD1222 COVID-19 vaccine.

The J gene is TRBJ1-2, the V gene TRBV7-2, with 7 bases fitting TRBD1. The V and J ends lost 5 bases and 4 bases, in that order; junction bases with no gene match: 7. Germline lookup yields CDR1 SGHTA and CDR2 FQGNSA. CDR3 length: 14 residues. Written as DNA, the CDR3 is TGTGCCAGCAGCCCAGCAGGGGGAAGCTATGGCTACACCTTC. It yields the protein CASSPAGGSYGYTF.

This chain uses TRBV7-9 with TRBJ1-3; D possibly corresponds to TRBD1 (6 bases). The CDR3 sequence is 14 residues long. Per the germline V gene, CDR1 is SEHNR and CDR2 is FQNEAQ (reference sequence). The V end lost 8 bases, the J end lost 2 bases, and 13 bases lay between the germline ends. The CDR3 loop reads CASRQEGAGNTIYF. As DNA, the CDR3 is TGTGCCAGCCGCCAGGAGGGGGCTGGAAACACCATATATTTT. Complete variable domain (other parts from reference TRBV7-9 and TRBJ1-3): DTGVSQNPRHKITKRGQNVTFRCDPISEHNRLYWYRQTLGQGPEFLTYFQNEAQLEKSRLLSDRFSAERPKGSFSTLEIQRTEQGDSAMYLCASRQEGAGNTIYFGEGSWLTVV.

The J gene is TRBJ2-1, the V gene TRBV4-1, with 7 bases that match TRBD1. CDR3 length: 13 residues. Germline lookup yields CDR1 MGHRA and CDR2 YSYEKL. V lost 4 bases to trimming and J lost 7 bases; unmatched junction nucleotides: 4. For the CDR3, the DNA is TGCGCCAGCAGCCCCCCACAGGGGAATGAGCAGTTCTTC. This gives the protein CASSPPQGNEQFF.

The genes are TRBV3-1 (or the pseudogene TRBV3-2) and TRBJ1-2; 7 bases agree with TRBD1. The CDR3 sequence is 14 residues long. V was pared by 1 base and J by 7 bases, with 6 bases of the junction left unmatched. Germline V gene data show CDR1 as LGHDT and CDR2 as YNNKEL (reference sequence). The CDR3 DNA sequence: TGTGCCAGCAGCCAAGGACAGGGAGGTGGTGGCTACACCTTC. Translated: CASSQGQGGGGYTF.

J is TRBJ1-3 and V is TRBV19; D might be TRBD1 (5 bases). The V gene's germline CDR1 is LNHDA and CDR2 SQIVND (reference sequence). V lost 7 bases and J 1 base, leaving 20 bases between the germline ends. This CDR3 contains 17 residues. This CDR3 is CASTTVGSTGSGNTIYF. CDR3 sequence (DNA): TGTGCCAGTACCACGGTGGGCTCTACAGGATCTGGAAACACCATATATTTT.

This clone was recorded only once. The CDR3 DNA sequence: TGTGCCAGCAGCCCTCAGGGGAACACCGGGGAGCTGTTTTTT. It encodes CASSPQGNTGELFF. The chain has TRBV7-9 and TRBJ2-2; TRBD1 is a possible D gene (5 bases). CDR1 and CDR2 from the germline V gene are SEHNR and FQNEAQ (reference sequence). V was cut by 5 bases and J by 1 base, with 8 bases left in between. The CDR3 is 14 amino acids.

V is TRBV7-2 and J is TRBJ2-3, with D possibly being TRBD2 (5 bases). V was clipped by 2 bases and J by 6 bases, with 12 bases between them. From germline, CDR1 is SGHTA and CDR2 FQGNSA. The CDR3 covers 14 residues. CDR3 DNA: TGTGCCAGCAGCTTAACCGCTAGCAGGGATACGCAGTATTTT. Translating it yields CASSLTASRDTQYF. The full variable domain, with the rest looked up from reference TRBV7-2 and TRBJ2-3, is GAGVSQSPSNKVTEKGKDVELRCDPISGHTALYWYRQSLGQGLEFLIYFQGNSAPDKSGLPSDRFSAERTGGSVSTLTIQRTQQEDSAVYLCASSLTASRDTQYFGPGTRLTVL.

This clone was seen only once. The V call is TRBV19, the J call TRBJ2-3; 10 nucleotides match TRBD2. With V trimmed by 7 bases and J by 4 bases, 11 bases remained unmatched. The CDR3 is 16 amino acids. Germline V gene data show CDR1 as LNHDA and CDR2 as SQIVND (reference sequence). The CDR3 nucleotides read TGTGCCAGTACCGCTGCCGATAGCGGGAGGTCAGATACGCAGTATTTT. Protein product: CASTAADSGRSDTQYF.

The J gene is TRBJ1-2, the V gene TRBV7-9; TRBD1 aligns across 11 bases. The CDR3 has 13 residues. V was pared by 5 bases and J by 6 bases, with 2 bases of the junction left unmatched. Germline-derived CDR1 and CDR2 are SEHNR and FQNEAQ (reference sequence). CDR3 amino acids: CASSRTGGNGYTF. The CDR3 DNA is TGTGCCAGCAGCCGGACAGGGGGCAATGGCTACACCTTC.

The rearrangement uses TRBV7-3 and TRBJ2-5; tentative D call: TRBD2 (6 bases). With 4 bases removed from V and 5 bases from J, the gap between germline ends came to 17 bases. Germline lookup yields CDR1 SGHTA and CDR2 FQGTGA. CDR3 length: 15 amino acids. The CDR3 DNA sequence: TGTGCCAGCAGCTCCGGGGACTCCGGCAGGGAGACCCAGTACTTC. Translating gives CASSSGDSGRETQYF.

This sequence joins TRBV14 and TRBJ1-6, with 7 bases lining up with TRBD1. Germline CDR1 is SGHDN and CDR2 is FVKESK. This CDR3 is 14 amino acids long. V shed 3 bases, J shed 10 bases, and the junction held 6 bases outside the gene matches. The CDR3 protein is CASSQNRGSSPLHF. DNA of the CDR3: TGTGCCAGCAGCCAGAACAGGGGAAGCTCACCCCTCCACTTT.

The chain employs TRBV4-1 and TRBJ2-2, with 8 positions matching TRBD2. The germline V gene encodes CDR1 MGHRA and CDR2 YSYEKL. CDR3 length: 16 amino acids. Trimming cost V 4 bases and J 3 bases; bases outside gene matches: 7. CDR3 region: CASSLPWREDTGELFF. The DNA for the CDR3 is TGCGCCAGCAGCCTCCCCTGGCGGGAGGACACCGGGGAGCTGTTTTTT.

This clone was detected once. The chain recombines TRBV7-2 with TRBJ2-5; D unresolved. With 3 bases removed from V and 1 base from J, the gap between germline ends came to 0 bases. This CDR3 comprises 11 residues. Germline V gives CDR1 SGHTA, CDR2 FQGNSA. CDR3 sequence: CASSFQETQYF. CDR3 DNA sequence: TGTGCCAGCAGCTTCCAAGAGACCCAGTACTTC.

The rearrangement links TRBV27 to TRBJ2-5; D not resolved. The V gene lost 2 bases and the J gene lost 5 bases, with 6 bases spanning the gap. Per the germline V gene, CDR1 is MNHEY and CDR2 is SMNVEV (reference sequence). The CDR3 is 12 residues long. The CDR3, as DNA: TGTGCCAGCAGTTTAGTTGGGGAGACCCAGTACTTC. It translates to CASSLVGETQYF.

The CDR3 reads CASSGAGGRRNEQFF. CDR3 nucleotides: TGTGCCAGCAGTGGAGCGGGAGGGCGACGCAATGAGCAGTTCTTC. This chain connects TRBV11-2 to TRBJ2-1, with 10 bases aligning to TRBD2. Germline CDR1 reads SGHAT; CDR2 reads FQNNGV. The CDR3 totals 15 residues. With 6 bases clipped from V and 6 bases from J, the junction kept 8 bases outside the gene matches.

This chain connects TRBV6-5 to TRBJ2-1; the match to TRBD1 covers 8 bases. Germline V lookup: CDR1 MNHEY, CDR2 SVGAGI. The CDR3 spans 13 residues. The trim removed 7 bases at V and 9 bases at J, leaving 8 bases unmatched. The CDR3 bases are TGTGCCAGCACCAGAGGGACAGGTGGTGAGCAGTTCTTC. Translation gives CASTRGTGGEQFF.

The V and J genes are TRBV27 and TRBJ1-1; a weak D match, TRBD1 (5 bases). The V gene's germline CDR1 is MNHEY and CDR2 SMNVEV (reference sequence). The V and J ends lost 8 bases and 1 base respectively, with 11 bases between them. The CDR3 contains 13 residues. This CDR3 reads CASRDDKNTEAFF. The CDR3 DNA is TGTGCCAGCCGGGACGACAAGAACACTGAAGCTTTCTTT.

The chain combines TRBV7-2 with TRBJ2-7, with TRBD1 matching over 9 bases. J lost 6 bases, V lost 5 bases, and 8 bases had no gene match. This CDR3 is 14 amino acids long. Germline assignment: CDR1 SGHTA and CDR2 FQGNSA. This chain's CDR3 is CASSLGTGRGEQYF. CDR3 DNA sequence: TGTGCCAGCAGCCTCGGGACAGGGAGGGGCGAGCAGTACTTC.

This rearrangement joins TRBV5-1 to TRBJ1-1; possibly TRBD1 for D (6 bases). Trimming stripped 2 bases from V and 1 base from J, with 9 bases between. CDR3 length: 14 residues. Germline V lookup: CDR1 SGHRS, CDR2 YFSETQ. CDR3 sequence reads: CASSLSDRNTEAFF. The CDR3 DNA is TGCGCCAGCAGCTTATCGGACAGGAACACTGAAGCTTTCTTT.

V and J are TRBV19 and TRBJ2-7, with TRBD2 identical over 7 bases. Per germline, CDR1 LNHDA and CDR2 SQIVND (reference sequence). The CDR3 loop spans 17 amino acids. V lost 7 bases and J lost 0; bases outside the gene matches: 15. The chain's CDR3 is CASMADSWSSGSYEQYF. DNA for the CDR3: TGTGCCAGTATGGCCGACAGTTGGTCTAGCGGCTCCTACGAGCAGTACTTC.

The rearrangement joins TRBV5-1 to TRBJ1-2, with a tentative D call TRBD1 (6 bases). The germline CDR1 and CDR2 sequences are SGHRS and YFSETQ. Deletions cut 0 bases from V and 6 bases from J, with 12 bases between. This CDR3 is 14 amino acids long. CDR3: CASSLDRARDGYTF. DNA of the CDR3: TGCGCCAGCAGCTTGGACAGGGCCCGGGATGGCTACACCTTC.

V usage is TRBV13 and J usage is TRBJ2-5; a possible D gene is TRBD1 (6 bases). From germline, CDR1 is PRHDT and CDR2 FYEKMQ (reference sequence). V was cut by 5 bases and J by 5 bases, with 12 bases left in between. The CDR3 consists of 13 residues. The CDR3 spells CASSQGRRETQYF. The CDR3 nucleotides are TGTGCCAGCAGCCAGGGGCGTCGGGAGACCCAGTACTTC.

The J gene is TRBJ1-6, the V gene TRBV19; D is possibly TRBD1 (6 bases). The CDR3 is made up of 15 amino acids. Trimming stripped 2 bases from V and 5 bases from J, with 10 bases between. The germline CDR1 and CDR2 sequences are LNHDA and SQIVND (reference sequence). The CDR3 region is CASSIQGRDNSPLHF. The CDR3 region has the DNA TGTGCCAGTAGTATACAGGGGAGAGATAATTCACCCCTCCACTTT.

This chain connects TRBV15 to TRBJ1-4; D remains unclear. Looked up from germline, CDR1 is LNHNV and CDR2 is YYDKDF (reference sequence). There are 16 residues in the CDR3. V was trimmed by 7 bases and J by 0 bases, leaving 15 bases between them. The CDR3: CATTEVLNATNEKLFF. CDR3 coding DNA: TGTGCCACCACCGAGGTCTTGAACGCAACTAATGAAAAACTGTTTTTT.

The genes are TRBV10-1 and TRBJ2-2, with D perhaps TRBD2 (5 bases). Germline assignment: CDR1 WNHNN and CDR2 SYGVQD (reference sequence). There are 16 residues in the CDR3. The germline V and J ends were trimmed by 3 bases and 0 bases, with 11 bases remaining between them. The CDR3 loop is CASSDRTVANTGELFF. CDR3 DNA sequence: TGCGCCAGCAGTGATCGGACTGTCGCGAACACCGGGGAGCTGTTTTTT.

V gene TRBV4-1 combines with J gene TRBJ1-1, with 7 nucleotides matching TRBD1. Germline V gene data show CDR1 as MGHRA and CDR2 as YSYEKL. With 0 bases clipped from V and 4 bases from J, the junction kept 14 bases outside the gene matches. The CDR3 consists of 18 residues. In nucleotides, the CDR3 is TGCGCCAGCAGCCAAGATCGCGGACAGGTAACGATGAGCACTGAAGCTTTCTTT. Protein product: CASSQDRGQVTMSTEAFF.

The rearrangement links TRBV12-3 or TRBV12-4 to TRBJ2-1, with 7 nucleotides matching TRBD2. Trimming took 4 bases from V and 12 from J; bases not matched to a gene: 6. This CDR3 is built from 12 residues. The CDR3 reads CASSSSSGVQFF. Here the CDR3 DNA reads TGTGCCAGCAGTTCATCTAGCGGAGTGCAGTTCTTC.

The rearrangement joins TRBV28 to TRBJ2-7, with D perhaps being TRBD1 or TRBD2 (5 bases each). Germline CDR1 reads MDHEN; CDR2 reads SYDVKM. V lost 9 bases and J 0 bases, leaving 9 bases between the germline ends. This CDR3 has 12 residues. The CDR3 loop is CASVGDSYEQYF. CDR3 DNA sequence: TGTGCCAGTGTGGGGGACTCCTACGAGCAGTACTTC.

V is TRBV19 and J is TRBJ1-2; possible D gene TRBD1, 5 bases. Germline assignment: CDR1 LNHDA and CDR2 SQIVND (reference sequence). The CDR3 extends over 13 amino acids. Trimming cost V 5 bases and J 5 bases, with 12 bases left between them. The CDR3 nucleotides are TGTGCCAGTAGTCAGGGCCCCGGATATGGCTACACCTTC. The encoded protein is CASSQGPGYGYTF.

This chain uses TRBV7-3 with TRBJ1-1; no clear D gene. The CDR3 spans 13 residues. CDR1 and CDR2 (germline): SGHTA, FQGTGA. V was cut by 6 bases and J by 1 base, with 9 bases left in between. CDR3 loop: CASSKDRNTEAFF. The CDR3 DNA sequence: TGTGCCAGCAGTAAGGACCGGAACACTGAAGCTTTCTTT.

DNA for the CDR3: TGTGCCAGTATTCACCCCGAGGGCAATCAGCCCCAGCATTTT. Protein sequence: CASIHPEGNQPQHF. V is TRBV19 and J is TRBJ1-5; D call uncertain. The CDR3 runs 14 residues. Trimming pared 7 bases from V and 2 bases from J, leaving 12 bases between. Germline assignment: CDR1 LNHDA and CDR2 SQIVND (reference sequence). Variable domain in full (rest from reference TRBV19 and TRBJ1-5): DGGITQSPKYLFRKEGQNVTLSCEQNLNHDAMYWYRQDPGQGLRLIYYSQIVNDFQKGDIAEGYSVSREKKESFPLTVTSAQKNPTAFYLCASIHPEGNQPQHFGDGTRLSIL.

This chain joins TRBV2 and TRBJ1-4, with 7 bases identical to TRBD1. Germline CDR1 reads SNHLY; CDR2 reads FYNNEI. The CDR3 runs 13 residues. V shed 7 bases, J shed 6 bases, and the junction held 5 bases outside the gene matches. CDR3 DNA sequence: TGTGCCAGCACTTACGGGACAGATGAAAAACTGTTTTTT. As protein: CASTYGTDEKLFF.